The clone carrying this T cell receptor beta chain was picked up many times. The data are from a study of blood T cells in healthy people across ages. It was with a sample-barcoded 5' primer and a J-beta primer mix that a second PCR of about 6 to 11 cycles was run. In TCRdb, the 5' RACE reads were re-called with MiXCR into one record per CDR3 protein. The top ten hold about 0.72% of the sample, which has roughly 1,000,000 distinct CDR3 sequences, 20% to 25% seen once. Germline CDR1 reads MNHNS; CDR2 reads SASEGT. The CDR3 runs 12 residues. The data were also submitted as part of a second study, on T cells of mothers and their children. According to that study: No persistent microchimeric T cell clones were detected at about 100 clones per million clonotypes sensitivity.

Sample: blood. The chain carries TRBV6-1 and TRBJ2-5, with D possibly being TRBD2 (7 bases). The last part of the DNA fits TRBJ2-7 better; the J call may be wrong. The origin of this receptor is a girl aged 2-10 years in good health. CDR3 in amino acids: CASRQGGYEQYF. CDR3 sequence (DNA): TGTGCCAGCAGACAGGGAGGGTACGAGCAGTACTTC.